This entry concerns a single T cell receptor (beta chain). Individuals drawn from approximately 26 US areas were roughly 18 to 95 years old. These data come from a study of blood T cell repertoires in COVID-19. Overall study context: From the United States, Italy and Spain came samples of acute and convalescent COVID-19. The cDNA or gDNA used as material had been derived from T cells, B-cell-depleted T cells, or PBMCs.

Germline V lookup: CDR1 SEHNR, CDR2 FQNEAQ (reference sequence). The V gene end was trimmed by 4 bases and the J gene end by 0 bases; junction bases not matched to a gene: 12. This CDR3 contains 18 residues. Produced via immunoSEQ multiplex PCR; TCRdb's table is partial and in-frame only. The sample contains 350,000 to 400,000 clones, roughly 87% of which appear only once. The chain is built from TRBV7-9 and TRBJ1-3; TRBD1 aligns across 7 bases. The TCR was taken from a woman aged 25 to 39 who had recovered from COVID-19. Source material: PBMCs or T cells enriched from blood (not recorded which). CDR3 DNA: TGTGCCAGCAGCTCCCCCCGGGACAGAGTTTCCTCTGGAAACACCATATATTTT. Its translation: CASSSPRDRVSSGNTIYF.